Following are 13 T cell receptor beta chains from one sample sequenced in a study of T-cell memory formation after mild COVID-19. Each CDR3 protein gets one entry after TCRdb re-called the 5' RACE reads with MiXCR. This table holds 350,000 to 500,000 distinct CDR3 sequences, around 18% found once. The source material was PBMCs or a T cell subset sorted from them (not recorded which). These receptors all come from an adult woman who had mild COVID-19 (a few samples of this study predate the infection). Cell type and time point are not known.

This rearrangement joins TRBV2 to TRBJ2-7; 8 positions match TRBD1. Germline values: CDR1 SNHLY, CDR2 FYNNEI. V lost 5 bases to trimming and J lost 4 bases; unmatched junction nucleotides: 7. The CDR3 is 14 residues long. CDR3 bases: TGTGCCAGCAGTCCCACAGGGGGAACTTACGAGCAGTACTTC. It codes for CASSPTGGTYEQYF. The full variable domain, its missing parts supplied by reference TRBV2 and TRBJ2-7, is EPEVTQTPSHQVTQMGQEVILRCVPISNHLYFYWYRQILGQKVEFLVSFYNNEISEKSEIFDDQFSVERPDGSNFTLKIRSTKLEDSAMYFCASSPTGGTYEQYFGPGTRLTVT.

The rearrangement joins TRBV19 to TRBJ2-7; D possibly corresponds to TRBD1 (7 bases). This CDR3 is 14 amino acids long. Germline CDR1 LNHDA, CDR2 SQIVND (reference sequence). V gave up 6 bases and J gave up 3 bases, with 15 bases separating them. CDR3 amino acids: CASRRAGGGYEQYF. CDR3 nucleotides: TGTGCCAGTAGGAGGGCAGGGGGAGGCTACGAGCAGTACTTC.

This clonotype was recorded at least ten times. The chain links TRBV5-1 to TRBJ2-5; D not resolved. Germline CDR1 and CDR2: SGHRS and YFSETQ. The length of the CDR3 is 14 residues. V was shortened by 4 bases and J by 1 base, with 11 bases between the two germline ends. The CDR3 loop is CASSLGSTQETQYF. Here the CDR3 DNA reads TGCGCCAGCAGCCTGGGTTCCACCCAAGAGACCCAGTACTTC.

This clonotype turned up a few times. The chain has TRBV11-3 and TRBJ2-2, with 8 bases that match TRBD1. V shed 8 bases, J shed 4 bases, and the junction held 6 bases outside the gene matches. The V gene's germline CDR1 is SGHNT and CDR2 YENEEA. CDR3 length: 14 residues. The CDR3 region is CASGLTGGTGELFF. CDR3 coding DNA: TGTGCCAGCGGACTTACAGGGGGCACCGGGGAGCTGTTTTTT.

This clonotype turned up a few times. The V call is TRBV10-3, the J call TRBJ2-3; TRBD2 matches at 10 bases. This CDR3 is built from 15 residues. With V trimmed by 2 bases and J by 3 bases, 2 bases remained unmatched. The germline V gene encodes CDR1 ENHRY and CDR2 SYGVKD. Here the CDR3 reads CAISETSGDTDTQYF. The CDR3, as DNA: TGTGCCATCAGTGAGACTAGCGGGGATACAGATACGCAGTATTTT.

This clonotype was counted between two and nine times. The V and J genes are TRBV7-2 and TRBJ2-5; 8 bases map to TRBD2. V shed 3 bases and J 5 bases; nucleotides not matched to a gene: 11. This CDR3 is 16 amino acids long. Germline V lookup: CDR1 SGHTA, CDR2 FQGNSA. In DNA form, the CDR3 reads TGTGCCAGCAGCTTGGAGGGACTAGTTCGTCACGAGACCCAGTACTTC. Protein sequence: CASSLEGLVRHETQYF.

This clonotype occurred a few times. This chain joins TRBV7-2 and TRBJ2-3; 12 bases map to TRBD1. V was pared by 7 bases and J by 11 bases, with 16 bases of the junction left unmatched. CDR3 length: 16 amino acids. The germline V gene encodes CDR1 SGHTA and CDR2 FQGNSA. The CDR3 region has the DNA TGTGCCAGCACCCCCGGGACAGGGGGCAGTGGGGCGAAGCAGTATTTT. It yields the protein CASTPGTGGSGAKQYF.

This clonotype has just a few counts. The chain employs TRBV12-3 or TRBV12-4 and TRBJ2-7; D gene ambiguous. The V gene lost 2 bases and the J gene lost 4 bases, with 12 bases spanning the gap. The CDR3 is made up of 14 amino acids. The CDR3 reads CASSLIGQQYEQYF. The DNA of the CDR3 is TGTGCCAGCAGTTTAATAGGGCAGCAGTACGAGCAGTACTTC.

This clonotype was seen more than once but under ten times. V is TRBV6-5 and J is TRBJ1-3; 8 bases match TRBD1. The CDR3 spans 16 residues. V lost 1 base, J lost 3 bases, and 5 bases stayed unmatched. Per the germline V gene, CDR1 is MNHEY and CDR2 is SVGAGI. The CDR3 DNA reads TGTGCCAGCAGTTACTTCGGACAGGGTAGTGGAAACACCATATATTTT. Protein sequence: CASSYFGQGSGNTIYF.

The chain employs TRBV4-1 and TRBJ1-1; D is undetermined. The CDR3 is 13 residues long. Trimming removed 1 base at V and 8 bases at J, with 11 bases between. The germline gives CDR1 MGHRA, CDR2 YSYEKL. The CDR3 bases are TGCGCCAGCAGCCAAGGTACCAGTGCGGAAGCTTTCTTT. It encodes CASSQGTSAEAFF.

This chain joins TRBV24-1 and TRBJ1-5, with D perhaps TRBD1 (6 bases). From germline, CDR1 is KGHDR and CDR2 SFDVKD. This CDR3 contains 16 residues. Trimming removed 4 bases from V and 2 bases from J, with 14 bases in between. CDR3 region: CATSDTTGRGNQPQHF. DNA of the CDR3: TGTGCCACCAGTGACACGACAGGACGGGGCAATCAGCCCCAGCATTTT.

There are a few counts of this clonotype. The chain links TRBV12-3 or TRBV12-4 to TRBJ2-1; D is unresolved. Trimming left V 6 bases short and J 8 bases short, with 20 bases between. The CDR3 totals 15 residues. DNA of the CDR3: TGTGCCAGCAGCTATATAGCCGCACTCGGAGATGAGCAGTTCTTC. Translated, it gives CASSYIAALGDEQFF.

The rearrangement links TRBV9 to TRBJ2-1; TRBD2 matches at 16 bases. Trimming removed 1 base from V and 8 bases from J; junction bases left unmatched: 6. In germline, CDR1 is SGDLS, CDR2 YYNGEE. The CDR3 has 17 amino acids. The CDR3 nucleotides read TGTGCCAGCAGCGTAACGGGACTAGCGGGGGGGGTCCATGAGCAGTTCTTC. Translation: CASSVTGLAGGVHEQFF. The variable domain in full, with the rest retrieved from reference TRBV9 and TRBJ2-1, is DSGVTQTPKHLITATGQRVTLRCSPRSGDLSVYWYQQSLDQGLQFLIQYYNGEERAKGNILERFSAQQFPDLHSELNLSSLELGDSALYFCASSVTGLAGGVHEQFFGPGTRLTVL.